Listed below are T cell receptor beta chains from one sample, sequenced in a study of cytomegalovirus exposure and HLA in healthy donors. The method was immunoSEQ multiplex PCR; TCRdb's version includes in-frame clones alone and lacks a portion of them. The sample lists about 160,000 clones, just under 80% seen once, with 1% in the top ten. The sequencing sample was made of PBMCs. The receptors derive from a woman between 45 and 65 years old in good health and CMV-seropositive. Each CDR3 is given without its conserved first and last residue. The order of the fields is D gene, V gene, CDR3 protein. A D gene is named only where the DNA matches it firmly.

NA,TRBV7-9,SSSLTGSGELF
TRBD2,TRBV6-6,ASRGGTSGMAGELF
TRBD1,TRBV2,ASRTWTGDQGLF
NA,TRBV28,ASSFPPGKFRGGYT
NA,TRBV5-4,ASSGGGVTDTQY
NA,TRBV27,ASSMGGALGEQY
NA,TRBV18,ASSPSLLAQETQY
NA,TRBV6-5,ASSYGSWGRTDTQY
TRBD2,TRBV2,ASSTSGYEQY
NA,TRBV5-1,ASRRQPNTEAF
TRBD2,TRBV6-5,ASSYGLAVNTGELF
TRBD2,TRBV23-1,ASMGISSGRALYYNEQF
TRBD1,TRBV9,ASSPGGPKKAF
NA,TRBV7-3,ASLPGSGNTGELF
NA,TRBV6-1,ASSVGNEKLF
TRBD2,TRBV15,ATSRGEGETQY
TRBD1,TRBV11-2,ASSLLFPTGKGTEAF
TRBD2,TRBV5-1,ASSFTGTSGRVRNEQF
TRBD1,TRBV14,ASSPGQGGFVNTLH
NA,TRBV19,ASRPSRTNEKLF
TRBD1,TRBV28,ASSSAGQGGYEQY
TRBD1,TRBV7-2,ASKQGLAGANVLT
TRBD1,TRBV28,ASSRGQANDRTGELF
TRBD2,TRBV5-1,ASSPSGRAGVGEQY
NA,TRBV4-2,ASSQAGFLGNTIY
NA,TRBV11-2,ASSLAGLAKNIQY
NA,TRBV9,ASSPGMMETQY
NA,TRBV14,ASSLVNYGYT
TRBD2,TRBV5-1,ASTRGSGSYNEQF
TRBD2,TRBV5-4,ASSLAKGTRRYEQY